Below are 21 T cell receptor beta chains sequenced from a single sample in a study of T cell clonotyping in hematopoietic cell transplantation. The protocol was immunoSEQ multiplex PCR, while the TCRdb copy is restricted to in-frame clones and leaves out a portion. The sample consists of 7,200 or so clones, about 89% of them appearing once. Sample: PBMCs, taken 30 days after allogeneic stem cell transplant. Every receptor here comes from a female patient in her forties or fifties who had an allogeneic stem cell transplant from an unrelated donor, so the T cells may come from the graft donor. Some clones in this sample may be carry-over from other donors' samples.

The chain carries TRBV19 and TRBJ1-5, with D unresolved. The CDR3 totals 14 residues. The germline V gene encodes CDR1 LNHDA and CDR2 SQIVND (reference sequence). V was shortened by 5 bases and J by 5 bases, with 13 bases between the two germline ends. The CDR3 nucleotides read TGTGCCAGTAGTTACGTTGCACGGGATCAGCCCCAGCATTTT. It encodes CASSYVARDQPQHF.

V is TRBV5-1 and J is TRBJ2-3, with D perhaps matching TRBD1 (7 bases). The germline CDR1 and CDR2 sequences are SGHRS and YFSETQ. Deletions cut 2 bases from V and 0 bases from J, with 25 bases between. This CDR3 comprises 20 residues. This chain's CDR3 is CASSFGTAGLSSSSTDTQYF. CDR3 bases: TGCGCCAGCAGCTTCGGGACAGCCGGACTATCCTCATCTAGCACAGATACGCAGTATTTT.

This rearrangement joins TRBV5-6 to TRBJ1-1, with D tentatively TRBD1 (5 bases). The CDR3 length is 14 residues. The V gene's germline CDR1 is SGHDT and CDR2 YYEEEE. Trimming took 5 bases from V and 4 from J, leaving 15 bases between them. The CDR3 DNA sequence: TGTGCCAGCAGAGCTGCGAGGAGGGGCACTGAAGCTTTCTTT. Translated: CASRAARRGTEAFF.

The chain uses TRBV10-3 and TRBJ2-7; 10 bases line up with TRBD1. The trim removed 4 bases at V and 6 bases at J, leaving 9 bases unmatched. CDR1 and CDR2 (germline): ENHRY, SYGVKD. This CDR3 spans 15 amino acids. The CDR3, as DNA: TGTGCCATCAGTGTGACCGGGACAGGGGTGAGCGAGCAGTACTTC. Protein: CAISVTGTGVSEQYF.

The chain employs TRBV7-9 and TRBJ2-7; D unclear. The CDR3 contains 13 residues. The V end lost 5 bases, the J end lost 7 bases, and 15 bases lay between the germline ends. The V gene's germline CDR1 is SEHNR and CDR2 FQNEAQ (reference sequence). CDR3 DNA sequence: TGTGCCAGCAGCCAAGAGTCCAGTGGGGAGCAGTACTTC. This gives the protein CASSQESSGEQYF.

The chain employs TRBV7-9 and TRBJ2-7; weak D call: TRBD1 (6 bases). The CDR3 is 17 residues long. Germline V gives CDR1 SEHNR, CDR2 FQNEAQ (reference sequence). V lost 1 base to trimming and J lost 4 bases, with 20 bases between them. This CDR3 reads CASSLDRWGLQQYEQYF. DNA for the CDR3: TGTGCCAGCAGCTTAGATCGATGGGGGCTCCAGCAGTACGAGCAGTACTTC.

The V gene is TRBV14, the J gene TRBJ1-4, with 11 bases fitting TRBD1. J gave up 8 bases and V 4 bases, and 9 bases lay outside the gene matches. The CDR3 totals 16 residues. Germline V gene data show CDR1 as SGHDN and CDR2 as FVKESK. CDR3 region: CASSPPRGTGGEKLFF. The DNA of the CDR3 is TGTGCCAGCAGCCCGCCTCGAGGGACAGGGGGAGAAAAACTGTTTTTT.

V gene TRBV5-1 combines with J gene TRBJ2-7, with no clear D. Trimming took 4 bases from V and 0 from J, leaving 11 bases between them. The CDR3 covers 14 residues. Germline V gene lookup returns CDR1 SGHRS and CDR2 YFSETQ. DNA for the CDR3: TGCGCCAGCAGCCTTCCCGCCGGCTCCTACGAGCAGTACTTC. It is translated as CASSLPAGSYEQYF.

Concerning this clone itself: Its ends do not fully match the called genes, so a read error is possible. The rearrangement uses TRBV27 and TRBJ2-7, with 9 nucleotides matching TRBD1. The germline V gene has CDR1 MNHEY and CDR2 SMNVEV (reference sequence). This CDR3 has 16 amino acids. In DNA, the CDR3 is TGTGCCAGCAGTCTATCGGCCGGGACAGGGCGCTACGAGCAGTACTTC. Its protein product is CASSLSAGTGRYEQYF.

DNA of the CDR3: TGTGCCAGCAGCATCTCGACAAGTCCGGGACTAGCGAGAGCAGATACGCAGTATTTT. The encoded protein is CASSISTSPGLARADTQYF. The rearrangement uses TRBV7-9 and TRBJ2-3; 10 nucleotides agree with TRBD2. Germline V gives CDR1 SEHNR, CDR2 FQNEAQ (reference sequence). The junction had 18 bases not matched to a gene; V was cut back by 5 bases and J by 4 bases. The CDR3 runs to 19 residues.

This sequence joins TRBV19 and TRBJ1-5; D is unclear. From germline, CDR1 is LNHDA and CDR2 SQIVND (reference sequence). Trimming cost V 7 bases and J 5 bases, with 18 bases left between them. This CDR3 is built from 15 residues. The DNA for the CDR3 is TGTGCCAGTACCCCCCACTGGAGTCCCGATCAGCCCCAGCATTTT. Protein sequence: CASTPHWSPDQPQHF.

The V gene is TRBV21-1, the J gene TRBJ2-5; the table calls TRBD2, which could not be checked here. TRBV21-1 is assigned pseudogene status. The CDR3 contains 19 residues. The CDR3 nucleotides are TGTGCCAGCAGCAACCGGGACACTGGACTAGCGGGGCAAAAAGAGACCCAGTACTTC. Translated: CASSNRDTGLAGQKETQYF.

The rearrangement joins TRBV10-2 to TRBJ1-1; no clear D. CDR1 WSHSY and CDR2 SAAADI come from the germline V gene. Trimming left V 2 bases short and J 7 bases short, with 8 bases between. CDR3 length equals 12 residues. CDR3 sequence reads: CASSERVGEAFF. Here the CDR3 DNA reads TGCGCCAGCAGTGAGAGGGTGGGTGAAGCTTTCTTT.

This rearrangement joins TRBV9 to TRBJ1-5; D remains unclear. The CDR3 is 13 residues long. Germline V gives CDR1 SGDLS, CDR2 YYNGEE. Deletions cut 0 bases from V and 7 bases from J, with 8 bases between. In DNA, the CDR3 is TGTGCCAGCAGCGTAGGCGAGGGACAGCCCCAGCATTTT. Encoded protein: CASSVGEGQPQHF.

This chain uses TRBV7-2 with TRBJ2-7; 8 positions agree with TRBD2. J was trimmed by 3 bases and V by 5 bases; bases with no gene match: 9. Germline-derived CDR1 and CDR2 are SGHTA and FQGNSA. The CDR3 is 15 residues long. CDR3 protein: CASSVALAGVYEQYF. The CDR3 DNA reads as TGTGCCAGCAGCGTTGCGCTAGCGGGCGTCTACGAGCAGTACTTC.

This chain joins TRBV27 and TRBJ2-7; weak D call: TRBD1 (5 bases). CDR1 and CDR2 from the germline V gene are MNHEY and SMNVEV (reference sequence). The CDR3 sequence is 12 residues long. V was cut by 8 bases and J by 6 bases, with 14 bases left in between. The CDR3 DNA is TGTGCCAGCTCCCCGGTGGGGCTCGAGCAGTACTTC. Protein sequence: CASSPVGLEQYF.

This clone came up once. The rearrangement uses TRBV7-2 and TRBJ2-3; 9 positions agree with TRBD2. V lost 6 bases, J lost 3 bases, and 7 bases stayed unmatched. The CDR3 covers 15 residues. Germline CDR1 and CDR2: SGHTA and FQGNSA. Here the CDR3 DNA reads TGTGCCAGCAGACCCCTAGCGGGGTTAACAGATACGCAGTATTTT. It encodes CASRPLAGLTDTQYF.

V usage is TRBV6-1 and J usage is TRBJ2-2; 14 positions agree with TRBD2. The germline V gene encodes CDR1 MNHNS and CDR2 SASEGT. Trimming took 4 bases from V and 3 from J; bases not matched to a gene: 10. There are 19 residues in the CDR3. CDR3 loop: CASSGRGLAGVIDTGELFF. DNA of the CDR3: TGTGCCAGCAGTGGCCGGGGACTAGCGGGAGTAATCGACACCGGGGAGCTGTTTTTT.

V gene TRBV2 combines with J gene TRBJ1-6; a possible D gene is TRBD1 (6 bases). The CDR3 has 15 residues. Trimming took off 4 bases at V and 0 bases at J, with 7 bases between the two ends. The germline V gene has CDR1 SNHLY and CDR2 FYNNEI. Here the CDR3 reads CASSVQGSYNSPLHF. The CDR3 bases are TGTGCCAGCAGTGTACAGGGCTCCTATAATTCACCCCTCCACTTT.

The chain carries TRBV10-1 and TRBJ1-2; no clear D. V gave up 5 bases and J gave up 8 bases, with 15 bases separating them. The CDR3 contains 13 residues. Germline V CDR1 and CDR2: WNHNN, SYGVQD (reference sequence). The CDR3 DNA reads as TGCGCCAGCAGTATGGACCCCGGAGGAGGCTACACCTTC. Its protein is CASSMDPGGGYTF.

The chain carries TRBV6-6 and TRBJ1-5; no firm D call. CDR1 MNHNY and CDR2 SVGAGI come from the germline V gene (reference sequence). The CDR3 totals 14 residues. V lost 2 bases and J 0 bases, leaving 5 bases between the germline ends. The CDR3 loop is CASSYRNSNQPQHF. The CDR3 nucleotides read TGTGCCAGCAGTTACCGTAATAGCAATCAGCCCCAGCATTTT.